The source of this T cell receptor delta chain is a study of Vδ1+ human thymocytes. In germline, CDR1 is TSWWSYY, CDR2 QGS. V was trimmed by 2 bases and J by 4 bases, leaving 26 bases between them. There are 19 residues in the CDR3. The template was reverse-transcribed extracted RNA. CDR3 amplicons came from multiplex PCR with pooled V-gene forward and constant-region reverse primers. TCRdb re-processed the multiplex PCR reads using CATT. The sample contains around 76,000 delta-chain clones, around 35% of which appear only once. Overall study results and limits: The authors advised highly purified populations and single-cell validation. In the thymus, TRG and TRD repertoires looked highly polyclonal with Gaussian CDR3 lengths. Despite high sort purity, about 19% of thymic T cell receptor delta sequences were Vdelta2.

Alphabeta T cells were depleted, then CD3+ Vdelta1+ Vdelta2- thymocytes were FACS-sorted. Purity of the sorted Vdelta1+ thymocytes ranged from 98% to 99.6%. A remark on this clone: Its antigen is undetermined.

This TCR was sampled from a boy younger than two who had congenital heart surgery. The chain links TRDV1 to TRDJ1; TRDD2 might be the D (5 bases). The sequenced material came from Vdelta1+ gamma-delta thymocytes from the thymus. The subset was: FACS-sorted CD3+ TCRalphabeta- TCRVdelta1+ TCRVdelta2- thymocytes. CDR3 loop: CALGESTYRAAFGSDKLIF. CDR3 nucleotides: TGTGCTCTTGGGGAAAGTACCTACAGGGCCGCCTTTGGCAGCGATAAACTCATCTTT.